One sample yielded the 27 T cell receptor beta chains listed below, sequenced in a study of T-cell reconstitution after alpha-beta-depleted transplantation in children. Unique molecular identifiers were incorporated when the TCRbeta library was constructed. Each CDR3 protein gets one entry after TCRdb re-called the PCR reads with MiXCR. The sample records about a million distinct CDR3 sequences, about 29% being singletons. The input for sequencing was PBMCs, mostly from graft donor cells, taken 360 days after TCRalphabeta/CD19-depleted stem cell transplant. These receptors were collected from a boy younger than two who had a stem cell transplant for SCID, so the T cells may come from the graft donor.

The chain has TRBV5-4 and TRBJ2-3; D could derive from TRBD1 or TRBD2 (5 bases each). Trimming took 4 bases from V and 5 from J, leaving 14 bases between them. Germline V gene sequence: CDR1 SGHNT, CDR2 YYREEE (reference sequence). This CDR3 has 14 residues. CDR3 sequence (DNA): TGTGCCAGCAGCCCTACGGGGCTTAAAGATACGCAGTATTTT. It encodes CASSPTGLKDTQYF. Combining the CDR3 with reference TRBV5-4 and TRBJ2-3 gives the whole variable domain ETGVTQSPTHLIKTRGQQVTLRCSSQSGHNTVSWYQQALGQGPQFIFQYYREEENGRGNFPPRFSGLQFPNYSSELNVNALELDDSALYLCASSPTGLKDTQYFGPGTRLTVL.

This clonotype was counted ten times or more. The chain carries TRBV5-1 and TRBJ2-7; tentative D call: TRBD1 (5 bases). This CDR3 has 11 amino acids. Germline V gene data show CDR1 as SGHRS and CDR2 as YFSETQ. Trimming shortened V by 4 bases and J by 4 bases, and 6 bases separated the two germline ends. CDR3 sequence reads: CASSGHYEQYF. Here the CDR3 DNA reads TGCGCCAGCAGCGGACATTACGAGCAGTACTTC.

This clonotype was seen a handful of times. In nucleotides, the CDR3 is TGTGCCAGCAGTGCTTTAAACCGGCTCGAAGAGCAGTACTTC. It encodes CASSALNRLEEQYF. The genes are TRBV2 and TRBJ2-7; D is unclear. V lost 4 bases to trimming and J lost 7 bases, with 17 bases between them. Germline V gene lookup returns CDR1 SNHLY and CDR2 FYNNEI. The CDR3 covers 14 residues. The full variable domain, with the rest looked up from reference TRBV2 and TRBJ2-7, is EPEVTQTPSHQVTQMGQEVILRCVPISNHLYFYWYRQILGQKVEFLVSFYNNEISEKSEIFDDQFSVERPDGSNFTLKIRSTKLEDSAMYFCASSALNRLEEQYFGPGTRLTVT.

The rearrangement links TRBV9 to TRBJ2-3; TRBD2 matches 11 bases. J lost 8 bases, V lost 3 bases, and 8 bases had no gene match. This CDR3 is built from 15 residues. Germline V gene sequence: CDR1 SGDLS, CDR2 YYNGEE. The CDR3 sequence is CASSDGLAGAGTQYF. The CDR3 DNA follows: TGTGCCAGCAGCGACGGACTAGCGGGCGCTGGTACGCAGTATTTT.

A few counts support this clonotype. CDR3 sequence: CASGRVGNTEAFF. CDR3 bases: TGTGCCAGCGGGAGGGTGGGGAACACTGAAGCTTTCTTT. The chain joins TRBV6-2 or TRBV6-3 to TRBJ1-1; D not certain. Germline V gene lookup returns CDR1 MNHEY and CDR2 SVGEGT. Deletions cut 8 bases from V and 1 base from J, with 11 bases between. This CDR3 spans 13 amino acids.

The genes are TRBV15 and TRBJ1-4; tentatively, D is TRBD1 (5 bases). V was trimmed by 1 base and J by 8 bases, leaving 14 bases between them. CDR3 size: 15 residues. Germline V gene lookup returns CDR1 LNHNV and CDR2 YYDKDF (reference sequence). CDR3 amino acids: CATSRGRVGGEKLFF. CDR3 DNA: TGTGCCACCAGCAGAGGCAGGGTGGGTGGAGAAAAACTGTTTTTT.

CDR3 loop: CASSSLSWADTQYF. The DNA for the CDR3 is TGTGCCAGCAGTTCCTTATCCTGGGCGGATACGCAGTATTTT. V usage is TRBV28 and J usage is TRBJ2-3; D not certain. The germline CDR1 and CDR2 sequences are MDHEN and SYDVKM. CDR3 length: 14 amino acids. V lost 4 bases, J lost 6 bases, and 14 bases lay in between.

The genes are TRBV20-1 and TRBJ1-6; D remains unclear. The CDR3 consists of 17 residues. Germline CDR1 is DFQATT and CDR2 is SNEGSKA (reference sequence). V lost 2 bases and J 0 bases, leaving 14 bases between the germline ends. CDR3 DNA: TGCAGTGCTAGATCACACCAGATTAACTCCTATAATTCACCCCTCCACTTT. Translation: CSARSHQINSYNSPLHF.

This rearrangement joins TRBV2 to TRBJ2-7; 9 nucleotides line up with TRBD2. CDR3 size: 15 residues. V shed 4 bases and J 6 bases; nucleotides not matched to a gene: 10. CDR1 and CDR2 from the germline V gene are SNHLY and FYNNEI. CDR3 amino acids: CASSASGTSFFEQYF. The CDR3 coding sequence is TGTGCCAGCAGTGCCTCCGGGACTAGCTTCTTCGAGCAGTACTTC.

The chain joins TRBV19 to TRBJ2-2; D tentatively reads TRBD1 or TRBD2 (5 bases each). This CDR3 region has 14 residues. Trimming stripped 2 bases from V and 4 bases from J, with 8 bases between. The germline CDR1 and CDR2 sequences are LNHDA and SQIVND (reference sequence). The CDR3 reads CASSITRGTGELFF. As DNA, the CDR3 is TGTGCCAGTAGTATAACGAGGGGCACCGGGGAGCTGTTTTTT. Full variable domain (remainder filled in from reference TRBV19 and TRBJ2-2): DGGITQSPKYLFRKEGQNVTLSCEQNLNHDAMYWYRQDPGQGLRLIYYSQIVNDFQKGDIAEGYSVSREKKESFPLTVTSAQKNPTAFYLCASSITRGTGELFFGEGSRLTVL.

J is TRBJ2-7 and V is TRBV12-3 or TRBV12-4; 7 bases line up with TRBD1. CDR3 length: 14 amino acids. Trimming removed 5 bases from V and 2 bases from J; junction bases left unmatched: 6. The CDR3 loop is CASSARGTTYEQYF. CDR3 sequence (DNA): TGTGCCAGCAGTGCCAGGGGGACGACCTACGAGCAGTACTTC.

This clonotype was picked up one time. An end of the junction differs from the germline gene, which may be a read error. The genes are TRBV12-3 or TRBV12-4 and TRBJ2-3, with a possible D match to TRBD1 (6 bases). This CDR3 comprises 19 residues. This CDR3 reads CTSSLVRGSGVASTDTQYF. In nucleotides, the CDR3 is TGTACCAGCAGTCTAGTGAGGGGCTCAGGGGTAGCTAGCACAGATACGCAGTATTTT.

This chain joins TRBV12-3 or TRBV12-4 and TRBJ1-1; 8 nucleotides line up with TRBD1. The length of the CDR3 is 15 residues. J gave up 3 bases and V 3 bases, and 6 bases lay outside the gene matches. The CDR3 here is CASSFSGQGDTEAFF. The CDR3 nucleotides read TGTGCCAGCAGTTTCAGTGGACAGGGAGACACTGAAGCTTTCTTT.

This clonotype showed up just a few times. The CDR3 reads CASSRLGYGYTF. The DNA of the CDR3 is TGCGCCAGCAGCCGCCTCGGGTATGGCTACACCTTC. The V and J genes are TRBV5-1 and TRBJ1-2; no definite D call. Between the trimmed V and J ends, which lost 4 bases and 5 bases, there was a span of 9 bases. CDR1 and CDR2 from the germline V gene are SGHRS and YFSETQ. This CDR3 has 12 residues.

The sample holds a few counts of this clonotype. The chain combines TRBV5-6 with TRBJ2-1; 7 nucleotides align to TRBD2. This CDR3 has 16 residues. V lost 0 bases to trimming and J lost 7 bases; unmatched junction nucleotides: 10. Germline V CDR1 and CDR2: SGHDT, YYEEEE. CDR3 sequence: CASSLAPTSLRNEQFF. As DNA, the CDR3 is TGTGCCAGCAGCTTGGCCCCGACTAGCCTGAGGAATGAGCAGTTCTTC.

The V call is TRBV4-1, the J call TRBJ2-6; 7 bases are shared with TRBD1. CDR1 and CDR2 (germline): MGHRA, YSYEKL. This CDR3 has 18 amino acids. With 4 bases clipped from V and 0 bases from J, the junction kept 9 bases outside the gene matches. Here the CDR3 DNA reads TGCGCCAGCAGCCGACACAGGGGCCCGAACTCTGGGGCCAACGTCCTGACTTTC. This codes for CASSRHRGPNSGANVLTF.

The V call is TRBV2, the J call TRBJ2-3; D gene ambiguous. Trimming removed 7 bases from V and 6 bases from J, with 8 bases in between. The CDR3 totals 11 residues. Germline V CDR1 and CDR2: SNHLY, FYNNEI. DNA for the CDR3: TGTGCCAGCATGTTGGGGGATACGCAGTATTTT. This encodes CASMLGDTQYF. Full variable domain (rest looked up from reference TRBV2 and TRBJ2-3): EPEVTQTPSHQVTQMGQEVILRCVPISNHLYFYWYRQILGQKVEFLVSFYNNEISEKSEIFDDQFSVERPDGSNFTLKIRSTKLEDSAMYFCASMLGDTQYFGPGTRLTVL.

This chain links TRBV6-5 with TRBJ2-3; D is unresolved. Trimming took 0 bases from V and 7 from J, leaving 8 bases between them. CDR1 MNHEY and CDR2 SVGAGI come from the germline V gene. The CDR3 spans 13 residues. Here the CDR3 reads CASSYSYGNTQYF. Here the CDR3 DNA reads TGTGCCAGCAGTTACTCCTACGGAAATACGCAGTATTTT.

The chain uses TRBV3-1 and TRBJ2-7; D may match TRBD1 or TRBD2 (5 bases each). Germline V gene sequence: CDR1 LGHDT, CDR2 YNNKEL (reference sequence). Between the trimmed V and J ends, which lost 3 bases and 9 bases, there was a span of 12 bases. This CDR3 region has 12 residues. CDR3: CASSHGDGGQYF. CDR3 coding DNA: TGTGCCAGCAGCCATGGGGACGGTGGGCAGTACTTC.

This chain joins TRBV4-3 and TRBJ2-7, with D maybe TRBD1 (6 bases). Germline V gene data show CDR1 as LGHNA and CDR2 as YSLEER. CDR3 length: 14 amino acids. Trimming removed 1 base at V and 4 bases at J, with 11 bases between. The CDR3 DNA follows: TGCGCCAGCAGCCAAGTGCTACAGGGTTACGAGCAGTACTTC. Protein product: CASSQVLQGYEQYF.

The chain is built from TRBV5-1 and TRBJ2-5; TRBD1 matches at 9 bases. The CDR3 sequence is 15 residues long. V lost 5 bases, J lost 7 bases, and 12 bases stayed unmatched. Germline assignment: CDR1 SGHRS and CDR2 YFSETQ. CDR3 sequence (DNA): TGCGCCAGCAGAGTTACCCCGGGACAGGGTGGGACCCAGTACTTC. It yields the protein CASRVTPGQGGTQYF. The complete variable domain, with remaining parts taken from reference TRBV5-1 and TRBJ2-5, reads KAGVTQTPRYLIKTRGQQVTLSCSPISGHRSVSWYQQTPGQGLQFLFEYFSETQRNKGNFPGRFSGRQFSNSRSEMNVSTLELGDSALYLCASRVTPGQGGTQYFGPGTRLLVL.

With respect to this clonotype: This sequence may be a read error, since a much larger clone differs from it by one base. The chain has TRBV12-3 or TRBV12-4 and TRBJ2-7, with 9 bases matching TRBD1. CDR3 length: 15 residues. The CDR3 protein is CASRTGTGRFYELYF. CDR3 nucleotides: TGTGCCAGCAGGACCGGGACAGGGAGGTTCTACGAGCTGTACTTC.

The genes are TRBV6-2 or TRBV6-3 and TRBJ2-7, with 8 bases matching TRBD1. Trimming removed 5 bases from V and 6 bases from J; junction bases left unmatched: 9. The CDR3 extends over 14 amino acids. CDR1 and CDR2 from the germline V gene are MNHEY and SVGEGT. The CDR3, as DNA: TGTGCCAGCAGTCAGACCGGGACAGGAGGCGAGCAGTACTTC. Its translation: CASSQTGTGGEQYF.

This CDR3 is CASSLEGTDYEQYF. As DNA, the CDR3 is TGCGCCAGCAGCTTGGAAGGGACAGACTACGAGCAGTACTTC. The chain recombines TRBV5-1 with TRBJ2-7; 7 bases match TRBD1. This CDR3 is 14 amino acids long. Losses at the gene ends were 0 bases for V and 3 bases for J; bases not matched to a gene: 3. Germline assignment: CDR1 SGHRS and CDR2 YFSETQ.

The chain recombines TRBV6-1 with TRBJ1-1; D possibly corresponds to TRBD1 (6 bases). The germline V gene has CDR1 MNHNS and CDR2 SASEGT. This CDR3 is built from 17 residues. V lost 0 bases and J lost 7, with 21 bases in between. As DNA, the CDR3 is TGTGCCAGCAGTGAAGCGCTTCGGGGGCAGGGGAGGAATGAAGCTTTCTTT. Translating gives CASSEALRGQGRNEAFF.

The CDR3 is CASIGGRTGSTEAFF. DNA of the CDR3: TGTGCCAGCATTGGAGGGAGGACAGGGAGCACTGAAGCTTTCTTT. The chain recombines TRBV6-1 with TRBJ1-1; 8 bases line up with TRBD1. The CDR3 is made up of 15 amino acids. Germline values: CDR1 MNHNS, CDR2 SASEGT. After removal of 7 bases from V and 4 bases from J, the junction contained 11 bases not matched to a gene.

The chain joins TRBV9 to TRBJ2-1; 8 positions agree with TRBD1. This CDR3 region has 16 residues. Germline loops: CDR1 SGDLS, CDR2 YYNGEE. V was pared by 0 bases and J by 3 bases, with 5 bases of the junction left unmatched. As DNA, the CDR3 is TGTGCCAGCAGCGTAGGGTGGGACAGGTTCTACAATGAGCAGTTCTTC. This codes for CASSVGWDRFYNEQFF.